This T cell receptor (beta chain) was identified during a study of T cell responses to AZD1222 COVID-19 vaccine. The CDR3 sequence is 13 residues long. Germline V gene sequence: CDR1 LNHDA, CDR2 SQIVND (reference sequence). Trimming cost V 7 bases and J 1 base; bases outside gene matches: 3. With regard to this clone: Its antigen is still unknown.

Data came from immunoSEQ multiplex PCR; TCRdb stores just in-frame clones and leaves some out. Of roughly 100,000 clones in the sample, about 85% were seen once. Study-wide results and caveats: The donors showed a predominance of white British ancestry and of females, with possible underestimation of clonal diversity. CD4 TCRs covered the whole spike, strongest at regions 160-218 and 743-854.

This sequence originates from an adult in good health. This material consisted of peripheral blood, taken on day 0 of AZD1222 vaccination. This rearrangement joins TRBV19 to TRBJ1-1, with TRBD1 identical over 7 bases. CDR3 DNA sequence: TGTGCCAGTACGAACAGGGGGAACACTGAAGCTTTCTTT. It encodes CASTNRGNTEAFF.